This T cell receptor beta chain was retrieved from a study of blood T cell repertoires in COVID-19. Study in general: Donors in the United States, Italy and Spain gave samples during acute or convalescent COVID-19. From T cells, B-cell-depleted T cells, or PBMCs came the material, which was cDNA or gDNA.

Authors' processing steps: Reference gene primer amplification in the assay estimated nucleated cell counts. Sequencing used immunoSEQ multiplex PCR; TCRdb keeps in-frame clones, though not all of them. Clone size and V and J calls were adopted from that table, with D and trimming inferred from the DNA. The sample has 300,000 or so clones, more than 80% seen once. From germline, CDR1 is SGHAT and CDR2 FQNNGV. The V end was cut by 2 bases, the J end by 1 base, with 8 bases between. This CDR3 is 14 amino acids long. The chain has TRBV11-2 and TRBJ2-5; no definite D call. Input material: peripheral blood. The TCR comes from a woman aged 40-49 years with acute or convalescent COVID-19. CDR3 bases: TGTGCCAGCAGCTTAAGTGGCGGCCAAGAGACCCAGTACTTC. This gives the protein CASSLSGGQETQYF.